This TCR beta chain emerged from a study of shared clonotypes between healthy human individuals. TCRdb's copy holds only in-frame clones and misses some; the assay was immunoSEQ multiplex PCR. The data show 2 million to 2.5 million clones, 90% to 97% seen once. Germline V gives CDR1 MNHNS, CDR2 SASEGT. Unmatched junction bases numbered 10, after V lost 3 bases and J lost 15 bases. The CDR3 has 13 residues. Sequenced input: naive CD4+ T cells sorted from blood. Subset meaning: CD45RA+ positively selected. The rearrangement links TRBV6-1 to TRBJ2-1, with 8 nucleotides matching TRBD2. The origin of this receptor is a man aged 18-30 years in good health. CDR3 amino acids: CASSDVKRERSFF. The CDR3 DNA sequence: TGTGCCAGCAGTGATGTAAAGCGGGAGAGGTCGTTCTTC.